This TCR beta chain comes out of a study of shared T cell receptors in the human thymus. This table comes from immunoSEQ multiplex PCR, and its TCRdb copy is limited to in-frame clones, with some not included. Of 640,000 or so clones listed, 80% to 90% are singletons. The CDR3 consists of 11 residues. Germline values: CDR1 SGHAT, CDR2 FQNNGV. V was cut by 1 base and J by 15 bases, with 10 bases left in between. These same records also appear under a second study, on human thymus T cells. That source reports: Healthy Finnish infants undergoing corrective surgery for congenital heart defects provided the donor material. In thymic and blood repertoires alike, V and J usage looked biased. The related literature has documented a marked overlap of thymic repertoires among unrelated individuals.

What was sequenced was thymocytes. The sequence was obtained from a boy less than two years old with a congenital heart defect. The gene calls are TRBV11-2 and TRBJ2-1; TRBD2 might be the D (6 bases). The CDR3 protein is CASSLAGATFF. The CDR3, as DNA: TGTGCCAGCAGCTTAGCGGGAGCTACGTTCTTC.